This T cell receptor (beta chain) was recorded in a study of cytomegalovirus exposure and HLA in healthy donors. Across the study: When 398 donors were genotyped, approximately 80% of them were found to fall in the Caucasian-associated ancestry cluster.

Turning to this clone: Its target is unknown.

Notes on the study in general: Most of the TCR beta V segments (in an earlier analysis) were productive either about 87% or about 30% of the time. The authors later found HLA-associated TCR beta chains more clonally expanded than equally common others. Across donors, most TCRs were seen rarely, yet some public ones were widespread.

Amplification used 60 Vbeta primers and 13 Jbeta primers. Using immunoSEQ multiplex PCR, the repertoire was profiled, and TCRdb retains in-frame clones only, with some absent. This repertoire shows 90,000 to 150,000 clones, approximately 80% found once; its top ten account for over 9.5%. Deletions cut 3 bases from V and 2 bases from J, with 12 bases between. This CDR3 comprises 14 residues. Germline V gene data show CDR1 as SGHNT and CDR2 as YYREEE (reference sequence). The TCR comes from a man in his forties in good health and CMV-seropositive. The sequenced material came from PBMCs. V usage is TRBV5-4 and J usage is TRBJ2-7; perhaps TRBD1 as D (6 bases). The CDR3 nucleotides read TGTGCCAGCAGCTCCAGGACAGCTACCTACGAGCAGTACTTC. Its translation: CASSSRTATYEQYF.